Presented here are 9 T cell receptor beta chains from one specimen sequenced in a study of blood T cell repertoires in COVID-19. The assay was immunoSEQ multiplex PCR, and TCRdb's table has in-frame clones only and misses some. The sample gives some 70,000 clones, approximately 88% of which show up once; about 2.3% is in the top ten. The specimen sequenced was peripheral blood. The receptors derive from a human donor in a cohort sampled during active COVID-19.

The chain is built from TRBV3-1 (or the pseudogene TRBV3-2) and TRBJ2-1, with D possibly matching TRBD1 (6 bases). The CDR3 totals 13 residues. Germline V gives CDR1 LGHDT, CDR2 YNNKEL (reference sequence). The V and J ends lost 3 bases and 6 bases respectively, with 9 bases between them. The chain's CDR3 is CASSHRGGNEQFF. The CDR3, as DNA: TGTGCCAGCAGCCACCGAGGGGGCAATGAGCAGTTCTTC.

The rearrangement uses TRBV7-2 and TRBJ2-3; 10 bases match TRBD1. Germline-derived CDR1 and CDR2 are SGHTA and FQGNSA. The CDR3 has 17 residues. Germline trimming cut 4 bases from V and 4 bases from J; bases unmatched to any gene: 11. The CDR3 DNA reads TGTGCCAGCAGCTCACTATTTTCCGGGACAGGGGCAGATACGCAGTATTTT. This codes for CASSSLFSGTGADTQYF. Based on the CDR3 plus reference TRBV7-2 and TRBJ2-3, the full variable domain is GAGVSQSPSNKVTEKGKDVELRCDPISGHTALYWYRQSLGQGLEFLIYFQGNSAPDKSGLPSDRFSAERTGGSVSTLTIQRTQQEDSAVYLCASSSLFSGTGADTQYFGPGTRLTVL.

V usage is TRBV7-9 and J usage is TRBJ1-3; possible D gene TRBD1, 5 bases. The V end lost 5 bases, the J end lost 6 bases, and 14 bases lay between the germline ends. Germline V gives CDR1 SEHNR, CDR2 FQNEAQ (reference sequence). The CDR3 length is 14 residues. The CDR3 reads CASSPLTETNTIYF. CDR3 nucleotides: TGTGCCAGCAGCCCCCTGACAGAAACAAACACCATATATTTT.

This rearrangement joins TRBV21-1 to TRBJ1-5. TRBV21-1 is annotated as a pseudogene. The CDR3 covers 18 residues. The CDR3 region has the DNA TGTGCCAGCAGCAAGGGGGGAGTACAGAGTTGGAGCAATCAGCCCCAGCATTTT. Protein sequence: CASSKGGVQSWSNQPQHF.

This rearrangement joins TRBV28 to TRBJ2-7; the match to TRBD2 covers 9 bases. The V and J ends lost 7 bases and 7 bases, in that order; junction bases with no gene match: 11. The germline CDR1 and CDR2 sequences are MDHEN and SYDVKM. The length of the CDR3 is 14 residues. This chain's CDR3 is CASNRGQAGGEQYF. CDR3 nucleotides: TGTGCCAGCAACCGGGGGCAGGCGGGAGGGGAGCAGTACTTC.

The chain recombines TRBV2 with TRBJ1-4; D is perhaps TRBD1 (6 bases). V was shortened by 3 bases and J by 4 bases, with 9 bases between the two germline ends. This CDR3 comprises 14 residues. The V gene's germline CDR1 is SNHLY and CDR2 FYNNEI. The DNA for the CDR3 is TGTGCCAGCAGTGAGACAGGAAATAATGAAAAACTGTTTTTT. Protein product: CASSETGNNEKLFF.

The chain joins TRBV30 to TRBJ2-7; possibly TRBD1 for D (5 bases). V lost 7 bases, J lost 5 bases, and 18 bases lay in between. There are 13 residues in the CDR3. Looked up from germline, CDR1 is GTSNPN and CDR2 is SVGIG (reference sequence). The CDR3 loop is CASQGPGKDEQYF. The DNA for the CDR3 is TGTGCCTCCCAAGGACCAGGGAAGGACGAGCAGTACTTC.

This clone appeared a single time. DNA for the CDR3: TGTGCCAGCAGACGTACGGTGAACACTGAAGCTTTCTTT. Translated, it gives CASRRTVNTEAFF. This rearrangement joins TRBV6-5 to TRBJ1-1; D unresolved. V was cut by 6 bases and J by 0 bases, with 8 bases left in between. The CDR3 consists of 13 residues. Germline CDR1 and CDR2: MNHEY and SVGAGI.

This clone has a handful of counts. The chain couples TRBV2 to TRBJ1-1; TRBD1 agrees at 7 bases. The CDR3 loop spans 11 amino acids. Unmatched junction bases numbered 4, after V lost 5 bases and J lost 10 bases. From germline, CDR1 is SNHLY and CDR2 FYNNEI. CDR3 region: CASSQQGSAFF. CDR3 DNA: TGTGCCAGCAGTCAACAGGGGTCAGCTTTCTTT.